These T cell receptor beta chains were read from a single sample in a study of T cell changes during pregnancy in multiple sclerosis. Sequencing used immunoSEQ multiplex PCR; TCRdb keeps in-frame clones, though not all of them. The data hold around 36,000 clones, with around 90% observed a single time. This specimen was peripheral blood, taken before pregnancy. The receptor set was obtained from a female donor with multiple sclerosis, enrolled in a pregnancy study. CDR3s include the opening cysteine and the closing phenylalanine or tryptophan. D genes are given only for firm matches. Some rows have no size entry. The others give once, few or many, or a class for an expanded clone.

>once|TRBJ2-5|NA|TRBV5-1
CASREGMVRETQYF
TGCGCCAGCAGGGAGGGTATGGTTAGAGAGACCCAGTACTTC
>once|TRBJ2-5|TRBD1|TRBV7-9
CASSLEGAETQYF
TGTGCCAGCAGCTTAGAGGGGGCAGAGACCCAGTACTTC
>NA|TRBJ2-1|TRBD1|TRBV4-3
CASSPRAGTGGYNEQFF
TGCGCCAGCAGCCCACGGGCTGGGACAGGGGGCTACAATGAGCAGTTCTTC
>NA|TRBJ1-4|TRBD1|TRBV19
CASTPGTGVPTNEKLFF
TGTGCCAGTACCCCCGGGACAGGGGTCCCCACTAATGAAAAACTGTTTTTT
>NA|TRBJ2-7|TRBD1|TRBV30
CASGQLYEQYF
TGTGCCTCGGGACAGCTTTACGAGCAGTACTTC
>NA|TRBJ2-3|NA|TRBV20-1
CSAPGVDTQYF
TGCAGTGCCCCAGGGGTAGATACGCAGTATTTT
>NA|TRBJ2-5|TRBD2|TRBV10-1
CASSGGTTGGETQYF
TGCGCCAGCAGTGGCGGGACTACCGGGGGGGAGACCCAGTACTTC
>NA|TRBJ1-6|NA|TRBV10-2
CASSDRSLYNSPLHF
TGCGCCAGCAGTGACCGGAGCCTCTATAATTCACCCCTCCACTTT
>NA|TRBJ1-1|TRBD1|TRBV28
CASHSTGASEAFF
TGTGCCAGCCATTCGACAGGGGCTAGTGAAGCTTTCTTT
>NA|TRBJ1-1|NA|TRBV12-5
CASGLVLGQLPTEAFF
TGTGCTAGTGGTTTGGTACTGGGACAACTTCCCACTGAAGCTTTCTTT